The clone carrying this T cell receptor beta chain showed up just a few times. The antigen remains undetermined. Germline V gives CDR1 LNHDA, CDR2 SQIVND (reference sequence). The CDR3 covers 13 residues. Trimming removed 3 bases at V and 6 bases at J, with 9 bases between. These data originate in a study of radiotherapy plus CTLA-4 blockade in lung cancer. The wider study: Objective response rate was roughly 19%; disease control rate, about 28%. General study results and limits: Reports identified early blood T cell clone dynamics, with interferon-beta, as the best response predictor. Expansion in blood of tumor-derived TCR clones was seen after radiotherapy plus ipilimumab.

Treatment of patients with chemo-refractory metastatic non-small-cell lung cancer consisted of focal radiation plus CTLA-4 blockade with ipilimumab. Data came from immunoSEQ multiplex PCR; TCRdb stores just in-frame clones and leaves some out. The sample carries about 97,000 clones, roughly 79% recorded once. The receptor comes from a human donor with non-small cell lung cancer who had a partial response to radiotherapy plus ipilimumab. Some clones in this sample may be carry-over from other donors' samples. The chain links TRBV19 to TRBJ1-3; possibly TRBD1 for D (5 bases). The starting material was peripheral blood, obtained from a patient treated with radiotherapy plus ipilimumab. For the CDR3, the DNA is TGTGCCAGTAGTATGCAGGGCGAAAACACCATATATTTT. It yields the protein CASSMQGENTIYF.